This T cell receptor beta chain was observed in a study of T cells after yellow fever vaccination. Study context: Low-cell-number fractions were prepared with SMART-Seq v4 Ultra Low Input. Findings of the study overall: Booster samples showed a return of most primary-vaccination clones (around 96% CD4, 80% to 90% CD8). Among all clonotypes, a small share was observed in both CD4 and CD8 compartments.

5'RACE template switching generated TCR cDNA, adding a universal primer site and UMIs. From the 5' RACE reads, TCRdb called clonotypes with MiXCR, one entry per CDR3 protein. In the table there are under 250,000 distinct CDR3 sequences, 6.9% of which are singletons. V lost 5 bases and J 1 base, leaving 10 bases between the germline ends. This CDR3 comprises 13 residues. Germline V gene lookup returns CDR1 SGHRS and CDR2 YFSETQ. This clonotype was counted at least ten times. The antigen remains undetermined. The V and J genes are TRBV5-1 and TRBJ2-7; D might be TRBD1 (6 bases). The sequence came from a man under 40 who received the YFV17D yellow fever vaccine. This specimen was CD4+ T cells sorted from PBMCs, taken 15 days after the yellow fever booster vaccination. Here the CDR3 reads CASRATGSYEQYF. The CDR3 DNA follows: TGCGCCAGCAGGGCCACAGGGTCCTACGAGCAGTACTTC.